The 29 T cell receptor beta chains listed next were all sequenced from one sample in a study of OX40 agonist ivuxolimab in advanced cancers. Using immunoSEQ multiplex PCR, the repertoire was profiled, and TCRdb retains in-frame clones only, with some absent. Here the sample spans approximately 28,000 clones, about 90% being singletons. This specimen was CD4+ or CD8+ T cells sorted from blood, taken in a trial of the OX40 agonist ivuxolimab. The receptor source for this set is an adult with an advanced solid tumor such as melanoma, head and neck, liver or kidney cancer.

By share, this clone counts as medium-sized. The chain recombines TRBV7-2 with TRBJ1-3; no reliable D call. With 5 bases removed from V and 0 bases from J, the gap between germline ends came to 8 bases. This CDR3 is 14 amino acids long. In germline, CDR1 is SGHTA, CDR2 FQGNSA. This CDR3 reads CASSVWNSGNTIYF. DNA of the CDR3: TGTGCCAGCAGCGTCTGGAACTCTGGAAACACCATATATTTT.

This rearrangement joins TRBV28 to TRBJ1-2; D possibly corresponds to TRBD1 (6 bases). CDR3 size: 15 residues. Germline V gives CDR1 MDHEN, CDR2 SYDVKM. Trimming shortened V by 2 bases and J by 3 bases, and 13 bases separated the two germline ends. The CDR3 DNA reads TGTGCCAGCAGTTTAAATCTGTACAGGGACTATGGCTACACCTTC. Its translation is CASSLNLYRDYGYTF.

V is TRBV7-8 and J is TRBJ2-2; D may be TRBD2 (5 bases). Trimming took off 4 bases at V and 3 bases at J, with 12 bases between the two ends. The CDR3 has 15 amino acids. CDR1 is SGHVS, CDR2 FQNEAQ, per germline. CDR3 nucleotides: TGTGCCAGCAGCTCTCGGACTGGGTACACCGGGGAGCTGTTTTTT. This encodes CASSSRTGYTGELFF.

The chain joins TRBV11-2 to TRBJ2-7; D is unresolved. Germline V gene data show CDR1 as SGHAT and CDR2 as FQNNGV. V was clipped by 5 bases and J by 1 base, with 9 bases between them. There are 13 residues in the CDR3. Written as DNA, the CDR3 is TGTGCCAGCAGCCCGTCCTTGTCCTACGAGCAGTACTTC. Residues: CASSPSLSYEQYF.

This sequence joins TRBV28 and TRBJ1-5; perhaps TRBD1 as D (5 bases). This CDR3 has 13 amino acids. V was clipped by 7 bases and J by 6 bases, with 13 bases between them. Germline V lookup: CDR1 MDHEN, CDR2 SYDVKM. CDR3: CASTDGAGQPQHF. The CDR3 region has the DNA TGTGCCAGCACCGATGGGGCAGGTCAGCCCCAGCATTTT.

V usage is TRBV19 and J usage is TRBJ2-7, with D maybe TRBD2 (6 bases). The V end was cut by 1 base, the J end by 5 bases, with 12 bases between. The germline CDR1 and CDR2 sequences are LNHDA and SQIVND (reference sequence). The CDR3 length is 14 residues. CDR3 DNA: TGTGCCAGTAGTATAGGCCGGGGGAGCAACGAGCAGTACTTC. Amino acid sequence: CASSIGRGSNEQYF.

The chain has TRBV6-6 and TRBJ2-7, with D hard to call. The germline V and J ends were trimmed by 6 bases and 6 bases, with 9 bases remaining between them. The CDR3 length is 11 residues. Germline CDR1 and CDR2: MNHNY and SVGAGI (reference sequence). The CDR3 spells CASSWALEQYF. CDR3 coding DNA: TGTGCCAGCAGCTGGGCCCTCGAGCAGTACTTC.

The rearrangement uses TRBV9 and TRBJ2-7; 7 bases match TRBD1. The germline V gene encodes CDR1 SGDLS and CDR2 YYNGEE. The CDR3 contains 15 residues. V lost 4 bases and J lost 0; bases outside the gene matches: 7. DNA of the CDR3: TGTGCCAGCAGCTCAGGGGGACAGCCCTCCTACGAGCAGTACTTC. Translating gives CASSSGGQPSYEQYF.

The chain is built from TRBV6-1 and TRBJ2-7, with D maybe TRBD2 (5 bases). This CDR3 is 13 amino acids long. CDR1 is MNHNS, CDR2 SASEGT, per germline. V lost 3 bases, J lost 6 bases, and 12 bases lay in between. The CDR3 DNA sequence: TGTGCCAGCAGTGAGGGGAGTGAGGTCGAGCAGTACTTC. It codes for CASSEGSEVEQYF.

The rearrangement joins TRBV2 to TRBJ2-3; unclear D gene. CDR1 and CDR2 (germline): SNHLY, FYNNEI. V lost 10 bases, J lost 0 bases, and 11 bases lay in between. The CDR3 is 13 amino acids. CDR3 amino acids: CATGQHSTDTQYF. CDR3 coding DNA: TGTGCCACCGGGCAGCATAGCACAGATACGCAGTATTTT.

The rearrangement uses TRBV4-1 and TRBJ2-6; D is perhaps TRBD1 (6 bases). The CDR3 sequence is 17 residues long. CDR1 is MGHRA and CDR2 is YSYEKL in the germline V gene. V lost 0 bases and J 2 bases, leaving 11 bases between the germline ends. The CDR3 loop reads CASSQDQGSAGANVLTF. The CDR3 DNA reads TGCGCCAGCAGCCAAGATCAGGGGTCGGCTGGGGCCAACGTCCTGACTTTC.

The V gene is TRBV7-9, the J gene TRBJ2-1; TRBD2 matches at 8 bases. J lost 4 bases, V lost 7 bases, and 6 bases had no gene match. This CDR3 region has 14 residues. CDR1 and CDR2 from the germline V gene are SEHNR and FQNEAQ (reference sequence). CDR3 sequence: CASKGVAGYNEQFF. The CDR3 DNA is TGTGCCAGCAAGGGCGTAGCGGGGTACAATGAGCAGTTCTTC.

This clone appeared a few times. Other DNA sequences of this sample code for an identical CDR3. The chain recombines TRBV2 with TRBJ1-2; D is undetermined. V shed 3 bases and J shed 2 bases, with 10 bases lying between them. Germline lookup yields CDR1 SNHLY and CDR2 FYNNEI. This CDR3 region has 14 residues. CDR3: CASSERGPNYGYTF. In DNA, the CDR3 is TGTGCCAGCAGTGAGCGAGGGCCGAACTATGGCTACACCTTC.

The CDR3 reads CASSRVRGKNTEAFF. The CDR3 DNA follows: TGTGCCAGCAGTCGGGTCCGGGGGAAGAACACTGAAGCTTTCTTT. The chain carries TRBV6-5 and TRBJ1-1; possible D gene TRBD1, 5 bases. The germline V gene has CDR1 MNHEY and CDR2 SVGAGI. V was trimmed by 5 bases and J by 1 base, leaving 14 bases between them. The CDR3 runs to 15 residues.

The CDR3 reads CASTGRVAGGSDEQYF. In DNA, the CDR3 is TGTGCCAGCACCGGACGAGTAGCGGGAGGGTCCGACGAGCAGTACTTC. This chain links TRBV27 with TRBJ2-7, with 11 bases matching TRBD2. Trimming removed 7 bases from V and 5 bases from J; junction bases left unmatched: 13. Germline CDR1 reads MNHEY; CDR2 reads SMNVEV (reference sequence). The CDR3 is 16 amino acids.

V usage is TRBV10-1 and J usage is TRBJ2-2; D unresolved. The CDR3 has 12 amino acids. Trimming removed 4 bases from V and 2 bases from J, with 2 bases in between. The germline CDR1 and CDR2 sequences are WNHNN and SYGVQD (reference sequence). The CDR3: CASSGNTGELFF. CDR3 coding DNA: TGCGCCAGCAGTGGTAACACCGGGGAGCTGTTTTTT.

V usage is TRBV23-1 and J usage is TRBJ1-4, with TRBD1 as a possible D gene (5 bases). TRBV23-1 qualifies as an ORF whose function is uncertain. This CDR3 has 20 amino acids. Trimming removed 4 bases from V and 0 bases from J, with 24 bases in between. The CDR3 loop reads CASSRPRGGKPPATNEKLFF. CDR3 DNA: TGCGCCAGCAGTCGCCCTCGGGGGGGGAAGCCCCCAGCAACTAATGAAAAACTGTTTTTT.

The chain employs TRBV5-1 and TRBJ2-5; the D gene is possibly TRBD1 (6 bases). This CDR3 has 13 residues. V lost 5 bases and J 5 bases, leaving 13 bases between the germline ends. Germline values: CDR1 SGHRS, CDR2 YFSETQ. The CDR3 DNA follows: TGCGCCAGCAGAACAGGGCTGGGGGAGACCCAGTACTTC. Encoded protein: CASRTGLGETQYF.

CDR3 DNA: TGTGCCAGCAGACCGGGACAGGGCTTCCTCCATGAAGCTTTCTTT. Translation: CASRPGQGFLHEAFF. This rearrangement joins TRBV6-5 to TRBJ1-1, with 9 bases aligning to TRBD1. The germline V gene has CDR1 MNHEY and CDR2 SVGAGI. CDR3 length: 15 residues. The ends lost 6 bases at V and 7 bases at J; junction bases unmatched: 12.

The rearrangement links TRBV11-2 to TRBJ2-3; D possibly corresponds to TRBD2 (5 bases). The CDR3 length is 15 residues. Germline assignment: CDR1 SGHAT and CDR2 FQNNGV. V was pared by 5 bases and J by 8 bases, with 20 bases between. The CDR3 loop is CASSPPGGGWLTQYF. DNA for the CDR3: TGTGCCAGCAGCCCACCGGGCGGCGGGTGGCTTACGCAGTATTTT.

CDR3 coding DNA: TGTGCCAGTAGGGAAAGGGGATGGCAGCCCCAGCATTTT. It encodes CASRERGWQPQHF. This chain joins TRBV19 and TRBJ1-5; TRBD1 is a possible D gene (5 bases). The CDR3 loop spans 13 amino acids. The V end was cut by 6 bases, the J end by 7 bases, with 13 bases between. Per germline, CDR1 LNHDA and CDR2 SQIVND (reference sequence).

Only one count was recorded for this clone. The rearrangement joins TRBV7-6 to TRBJ1-1; possibly TRBD1 for D (6 bases). Trimming pared 1 base from V and 3 bases from J, leaving 9 bases between. This CDR3 comprises 14 residues. From germline, CDR1 is SGHVS and CDR2 FNYEAQ. CDR3 sequence: CASSLGTAYTEAFF. CDR3 nucleotides: TGTGCCAGCAGCTTAGGGACAGCGTACACTGAAGCTTTCTTT.

J is TRBJ2-1 and V is TRBV29-1; possibly TRBD2 for D (6 bases). Trimming pared 1 base from V and 1 base from J, leaving 14 bases between. Germline V gives CDR1 SQVTM, CDR2 ANQGSEA. The CDR3 consists of 16 residues. The CDR3, as DNA: TGCAGCGTTGAAGTAGCTAGCGCTTTATCCTACAATGAGCAGTTCTTC. Protein sequence: CSVEVASALSYNEQFF.

V gene TRBV9 combines with J gene TRBJ2-7, with 7 positions matching TRBD2. This CDR3 is 13 amino acids long. In germline, CDR1 is SGDLS, CDR2 YYNGEE. J gave up 6 bases and V 0 bases, and 3 bases lay outside the gene matches. DNA of the CDR3: TGTGCCAGCAGCGTAGCTACGGGGGGCGAGCAGTACTTC. This sequence encodes CASSVATGGEQYF.

A few counts support this clone. CDR3 residues: CASSVVGDLRFYNEQFF. DNA for the CDR3: TGTGCCAGCAGCGTAGTGGGGGACCTGCGTTTCTACAATGAGCAGTTCTTC. The rearrangement links TRBV9 to TRBJ2-1; possibly TRBD1 or TRBD2 for D (5 bases each). The CDR3 is 17 residues long. Germline V gene data show CDR1 as SGDLS and CDR2 as YYNGEE. Deletions cut 0 bases from V and 3 bases from J, with 16 bases between.

The rearrangement uses TRBV6-1 and TRBJ1-3; D gene uncertain. This CDR3 has 16 amino acids. Germline CDR1 MNHNS, CDR2 SASEGT. Trimming took off 2 bases at V and 4 bases at J, with 15 bases between the two ends. The CDR3 DNA sequence: TGTGCCAGCAGTGAATTGCTCTTCGGATCGGGAAACACCATATATTTT. Protein product: CASSELLFGSGNTIYF.

The V and J genes are TRBV6-5 and TRBJ1-1, with 9 bases identical to TRBD1. After removal of 5 bases from V and 5 bases from J, the junction contained 3 bases not matched to a gene. The CDR3 is made up of 13 amino acids. In germline, CDR1 is MNHEY, CDR2 SVGAGI. Here the CDR3 reads CASSPGQGTEAFF. CDR3 DNA sequence: TGTGCCAGCAGTCCGGGACAGGGAACTGAAGCTTTCTTT.

The count of this clone is one. The chain uses TRBV2 and TRBJ1-2; D perhaps matches TRBD1 (5 bases). This CDR3 is built from 13 residues. Germline V lookup: CDR1 SNHLY, CDR2 FYNNEI. Trimming cost V 7 bases and J 11 bases, with 20 bases left between them. The CDR3 DNA reads as TGTGCCAGCATCATTCGCCTCGGGGGTCGGTACACCTTC. It yields the protein CASIIRLGGRYTF.

This clone was seen just once. The gene calls are TRBV10-1 and TRBJ2-5; TRBD1 matches at 8 bases. From germline, CDR1 is WNHNN and CDR2 SYGVQD (reference sequence). Losses at the gene ends were 4 bases for V and 6 bases for J; bases not matched to a gene: 7. The CDR3 is made up of 14 amino acids. In DNA form, the CDR3 reads TGCGCCAGCAGTGCCCTTCAGGGGGCACAGACCCAGTACTTC. This codes for CASSALQGAQTQYF.